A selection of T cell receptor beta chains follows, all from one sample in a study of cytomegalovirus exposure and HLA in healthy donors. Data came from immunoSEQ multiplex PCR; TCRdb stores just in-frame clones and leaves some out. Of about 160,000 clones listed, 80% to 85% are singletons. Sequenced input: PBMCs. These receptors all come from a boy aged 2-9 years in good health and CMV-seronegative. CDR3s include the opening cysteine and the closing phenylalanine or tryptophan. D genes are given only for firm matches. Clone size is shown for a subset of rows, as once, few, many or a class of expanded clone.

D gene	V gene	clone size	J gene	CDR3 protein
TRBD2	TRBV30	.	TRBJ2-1	CAWSLKPGLAGGDNEQFF
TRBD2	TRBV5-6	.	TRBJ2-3	CASSPGTSRGVTDTQYF
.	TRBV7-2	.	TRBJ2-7	CASSPGGRSSYEQYF
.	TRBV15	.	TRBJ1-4	CATSRDLGVAANEKLFF
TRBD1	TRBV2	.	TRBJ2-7	CASAGTGGPEQYF
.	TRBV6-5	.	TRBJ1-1	CASSLSQGLGTEAFF
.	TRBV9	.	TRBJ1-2	CASSASGTPGSYYGYTF
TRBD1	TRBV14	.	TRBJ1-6	CASSAQPRGSNSPLHF
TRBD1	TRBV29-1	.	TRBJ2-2	CSGGTGTTGELFF
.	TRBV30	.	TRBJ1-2	CACPGDTVQGGYTF
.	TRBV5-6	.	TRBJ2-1	CASTLGGGEQFF
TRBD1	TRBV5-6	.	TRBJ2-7	CASSYRDSSYEQYF
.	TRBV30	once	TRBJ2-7	CAWSVQGWHEQYF
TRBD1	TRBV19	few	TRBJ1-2	CASSIVLGDRDFFGYTF
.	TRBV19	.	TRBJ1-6	CASSSTNPGHGNSPLHF
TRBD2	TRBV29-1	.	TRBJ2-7	CSGGLAGESEQYF
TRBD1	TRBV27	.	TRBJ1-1	CASYRERGPGTEAFF
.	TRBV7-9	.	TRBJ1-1	CASSYLTEEAFF
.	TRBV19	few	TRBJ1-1	CASSKAQGGTEAFF
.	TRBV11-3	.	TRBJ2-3	CASSSHGGSTDTQYF
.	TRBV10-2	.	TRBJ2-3	CASSEGWGQLTDTQYF
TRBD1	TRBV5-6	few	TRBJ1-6	CASSSGTGASPLHF
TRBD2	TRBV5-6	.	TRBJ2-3	CASSFGLGLAGTDTQYF
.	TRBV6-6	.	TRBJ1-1	CASSYGAGPNTEAFF